This entry describes one TCR beta chain. Germline CDR1 is SGHRS and CDR2 is YFSETQ. The CDR3 consists of 12 residues. V was pared by 4 bases and J by 4 bases, with 6 bases between. The source of the sample is a study of cytomegalovirus exposure and HLA in healthy donors. Primers included in the PCR were 60 Vbeta and 13 Jbeta primers. The assay was immunoSEQ multiplex PCR, and TCRdb's table has in-frame clones only and misses some. Seen here are 200,000 to 250,000 clones, approximately 88% observed once, and the top ten hold 0.71%. The sequence was collected from a boy aged 2 to 9 in good health and CMV-seronegative. Source material: PBMCs. The chain combines TRBV5-1 with TRBJ2-1, with no clear D. The CDR3 reads CASSLSYNEQFF. In nucleotides, the CDR3 is TGCGCCAGCAGCCTCAGTTACAATGAGCAGTTCTTC.